This T cell receptor beta chain was sequenced in a study of control samples from healthy donors and cancer patients (TCRdb year 2020). Library prep was done by the immunoSEQ multiplex PCR assay. This immuneACCESS table, as held by TCRdb, lists in-frame sequences with V and J called but not all clones. Of the missing ones, under half trace to an unresolved V gene in checked studies; the others have no known cause. This sample is represented by around 90,000 clones; approximately 89% of them were singletons. More than 20% of the sample goes to the ten largest clones. For this clone: Its antigen is currently not known. No much larger clone exists at a distance of one base, and base qualities are not known.

The CDR3 starts with the cysteine, ends with the phenylalanine, and has 16 residues. Of the read, only the CDR3 DNA is kept; its 48 bases are in frame from base 1. The origin of this receptor is a young man in good health. The specimen was blood. The chain is made from TRBV21-1 and TRBJ1-5. TRBV21-1 is described as a pseudogene. The DNA sequence is TGTGCCAGCAGCAAATTGAGGTCGGGGGGAGAGGGGCCCCAGCATTTT. The encoded protein is CASSKLRSGGEGPQHF.